This T cell receptor (beta chain) was recovered during a study of CD8+ T cells in alopecia areata. Study details: Tofacitinib continued for 6 to 18 months and was then withheld for 6 months.

Treatment noted: oral pan-JAK inhibitor, 5-10 mg twice daily. This clone was counted only a few times. Its cognate antigen is unknown. The CDR3 is 16 amino acids. Germline CDR1 SGHNT, CDR2 YENEEA. V lost 0 bases to trimming and J lost 1 base; unmatched junction nucleotides: 5. cDNA prepared by RNA extraction and subsequent reverse transcription served as the template for sequencing. Sequencing used immunoSEQ multiplex PCR; TCRdb keeps in-frame clones, though not all of them. The sample comprises under 250,000 clones, roughly three fifths of which are singletons, and around 1.3% rests with the top ten. Study-level results: Scalp clonality dropped significantly under tofacitinib, as did expanded CD8+ top-100 clones. Amid tofacitinib therapy, many expanded lesional clones stayed present in scalp and blood.

The receptor was derived from a human donor with alopecia areata. The chain joins TRBV11-3 to TRBJ1-2; 7 positions agree with TRBD1. This specimen consisted of CD4+ T cells sorted from blood, obtained between weeks 44 and 45, from a patient treated with tofacitinib. CDR3 DNA sequence: TGTGCCAGCAGCTTAGAGGGACGGGACAGTAACTATGGCTACACCTTC. Translating gives CASSLEGRDSNYGYTF.